The T cell receptor (beta chain) under discussion was sequenced for a study of shared clonotypes between healthy human individuals. Original data processing: Junction-only sequences produced by ImmunoSEQ had no quality scores, so filtering differed. Profiling relied on immunoSEQ multiplex PCR, and the TCRdb table lists in-frame clones only, not all of them. V and J calls and clone size come straight from that table; D and trimming were deduced from the DNA. The sample has roughly 1,000,000 clones; about four fifths are singletons. The ends were cut back, 5 bases at V and 6 bases at J, with 14 bases in the middle. There are 13 residues in the CDR3. Study findings and constraints: Compared with clonotypes that all four donors shared, non-shared clonotypes had lower generation probabilities.

Healthy and HIV-negative, the adult donors had no recent acute infections or vaccinations. Remarks on this clone: Its antigen is undetermined.

This chain connects TRBV5-3 to TRBJ1-2; D not resolved. TRBV5-3 is designated an ORF whose function remains uncertain. Specimen: memory CD4+ T cells from PBMCs. Subset described: CD45RA-negative fraction. This sequence was found in a man younger than 35 in good health. Some clones in this sample may be carry-over from other donors' samples. The CDR3 here is CARSRGPPNGYTF. Here the CDR3 DNA reads TGTGCCAGAAGTCGCGGACCACCCAATGGCTACACCTTC.